Shown below are 29 T cell receptor beta chains from a single sample sequenced in a study of post-analysis software for immune sequencing data. Study outcomes and limitations: The study found TRBV5-6, TRBV5-1 and TRBV20-1 among roughly 5 TRBV segments more frequent in patients than controls.

Their target antigens are unknown. cDNA libraries for TCR beta contained unique molecular identifiers. TCRdb re-called the PCR reads through MiXCR, storing one row per CDR3 protein. The table lists about 820,000 distinct CDR3 sequences, around 50% of them singletons. The sample comprised blood. Receptor source: a girl aged 10 to 17 with multiple sclerosis.

The genes are TRBV29-1 and TRBJ1-2; no clear D. The CDR3 has 12 residues. CDR1 is SQVTM and CDR2 is ANQGSEA in the germline V gene. V dropped 1 base and J dropped 1 base, with 4 bases sitting between them. CDR3 loop: CSVEGSNYGYTF. The CDR3 DNA reads TGCAGCGTTGAAGGCAGTAACTATGGCTACACCTTC. The full variable domain, completed using reference TRBV29-1 and TRBJ1-2, is SAVISQKPSRDICQRGTSLTIQCQVDSQVTMMFWYRQQPGQSLTLIATANQGSEATYESGFVIDKFPISRPNLTFSTLTVSNMSPEDSSIYLCSVEGSNYGYTFGSGTRLTVV.

This clonotype was found a few times. The genes are TRBV20-1 and TRBJ2-5; D is possibly TRBD1 (6 bases). The J call may not be correct, given that the DNA end is closer to TRBJ2-7. The CDR3 contains 13 residues. The V gene's germline CDR1 is DFQATT and CDR2 SNEGSKA (reference sequence). CDR3 nucleotide sequence: TGCAGTGCTAGAGATAACAGGGTTAGCGAGCAGTACTTC. The encoded protein is CSARDNRVSEQYF.

This clonotype was seen only a few times. The chain joins TRBV6-5 to TRBJ2-3, with TRBD1 matching over 8 bases. Trimming at V came to 6 bases and at J to 5 bases, leaving 7 bases not matched to a gene. Germline CDR1 is MNHEY and CDR2 is SVGAGI. The CDR3 sequence is 14 residues long. CDR3 region: CASRTGDRRDTQYF. As DNA, the CDR3 is TGTGCCAGCAGGACAGGGGACCGAAGAGATACGCAGTATTTT.

This clonotype has more than one count but fewer than ten. V usage is TRBV6-5 and J usage is TRBJ1-2; D is unresolved. CDR3 length equals 13 residues. In germline, CDR1 is MNHEY, CDR2 SVGAGI. Trimming shortened V by 10 bases and J by 8 bases, and 20 bases separated the two germline ends. The CDR3 DNA reads TGTGCCACAGCCTACCCCAAGGCTAGCGGCTACACCTTC. Translating gives CATAYPKASGYTF.

V is TRBV12-3 or TRBV12-4 and J is TRBJ2-6; no definite D call. This CDR3 region has 17 residues. Trimming shortened V by 0 bases and J by 2 bases, and 11 bases separated the two germline ends. The CDR3 is CASSLAARPAGANVLTF. CDR3 sequence (DNA): TGTGCCAGCAGTTTAGCGGCCAGGCCCGCTGGGGCCAACGTCCTGACTTTC.

The J gene is TRBJ2-7, the V gene TRBV4-2, with D maybe TRBD1 (6 bases). V lost 1 base and J 3 bases, leaving 13 bases between the germline ends. The CDR3 consists of 15 residues. From germline, CDR1 is LGHNA and CDR2 YNFKEQ. For the CDR3, the DNA is TGTGCCAGCAGCCAAGGGGCAGGGGATTTCTACGAGCAGTACTTC. The encoded protein is CASSQGAGDFYEQYF.

This clonotype was recorded a few times. The rearrangement uses TRBV29-1 and TRBJ2-7, with TRBD1 matching 9 bases. Germline V gene sequence: CDR1 SQVTM, CDR2 ANQGSEA. The CDR3 contains 14 residues. Unmatched junction bases numbered 7, after V lost 4 bases and J lost 3 bases. The CDR3 DNA follows: TGCAGCGTTGGAGGGACAGGGACTTACTACGAGCAGTACTTC. Protein product: CSVGGTGTYYEQYF.

This clonotype was recorded once. The J gene is TRBJ1-2, the V gene TRBV7-9, with a weak D call TRBD1 (5 bases). Looked up from germline, CDR1 is SEHNR and CDR2 is FQNEAQ (reference sequence). The V end lost 4 bases, the J end lost 5 bases, and 11 bases lay between the germline ends. This CDR3 comprises 13 residues. Written as DNA, the CDR3 is TGTGCCAGCAGCTCCCGGGGCCTATATGGCTACACCTTC. Its protein is CASSSRGLYGYTF.

This clonotype turned up a few times. This chain links TRBV7-3 with TRBJ2-1, with TRBD2 matching 8 bases. Germline V lookup: CDR1 SGHTA, CDR2 FQGTGA. The CDR3 runs 14 residues. The trim removed 2 bases at V and 4 bases at J, leaving 1 base unmatched. The CDR3 DNA sequence: TGTGCCAGCAGCTTAGGCGGGAGGTACAATGAGCAGTTCTTC. Encoded protein: CASSLGGRYNEQFF.

This clonotype was counted a few times. The chain joins TRBV15 to TRBJ2-7; D ambiguous. The V end lost 1 base, the J end lost 3 bases, and 4 bases lay between the germline ends. Germline V gives CDR1 LNHNV, CDR2 YYDKDF (reference sequence). This CDR3 is 12 amino acids long. In DNA form, the CDR3 reads TGTGCCACCAGCAGAGGGTACTACGAGCAGTACTTC. Amino acid sequence: CATSRGYYEQYF.

V is TRBV6-6 and J is TRBJ1-2; tentative D call: TRBD1 (5 bases). This CDR3 has 13 residues. Germline values: CDR1 MNHNY, CDR2 SVGAGI (reference sequence). The ends were cut back, 0 bases at V and 6 bases at J, with 8 bases in the middle. The DNA of the CDR3 is TGTGCCAGCAGTTACTCGGGGGGAGATGGCTACACCTTC. Translation: CASSYSGGDGYTF.

This chain uses TRBV10-3 with TRBJ1-5; TRBD1 is a possible D gene (5 bases). The germline CDR1 and CDR2 sequences are ENHRY and SYGVKD. The V end was cut by 8 bases, the J end by 4 bases, with 12 bases between. CDR3 length: 13 amino acids. The CDR3 DNA reads as TGTGCCATCGGGCAGGGAAGGAATCAGCCCCAGCATTTT. Translation: CAIGQGRNQPQHF.

CDR3 nucleotide sequence: TGTGCCAGCAGCTTTCTCAGGGCTAACACTGAAGCTTTCTTT. It specifies CASSFLRANTEAFF. The rearrangement links TRBV7-6 to TRBJ1-1; TRBD1 might be the D (5 bases). The CDR3 is made up of 14 amino acids. The germline V gene encodes CDR1 SGHVS and CDR2 FNYEAQ. Trimming removed 3 bases from V and 2 bases from J, with 10 bases in between.

The chain carries TRBV20-1 and TRBJ2-3; D remains ambiguous. CDR3 size: 12 residues. Germline V gene lookup returns CDR1 DFQATT and CDR2 SNEGSKA (reference sequence). Trimming stripped 3 bases from V and 2 bases from J, with 6 bases between. This chain's CDR3 is CSASKITDTQYF. CDR3 DNA sequence: TGCAGTGCTAGCAAGATCACAGATACGCAGTATTTT.

Only a few counts were recorded for this clonotype. The chain is built from TRBV12-3 or TRBV12-4 and TRBJ2-1, with TRBD1 identical over 7 bases. After removal of 6 bases from V and 7 bases from J, the junction contained 9 bases not matched to a gene. The CDR3 consists of 14 residues. CDR3 coding DNA: TGTGCCAGCAGCCCTTGGGCAGGGGGAAATGAGCAGTTCTTC. Translation gives CASSPWAGGNEQFF.

The gene calls are TRBV6-1 and TRBJ2-3; tentative D call: TRBD1 (6 bases). Looked up from germline, CDR1 is MNHNS and CDR2 is SASEGT. This CDR3 contains 16 residues. V shed 7 bases and J shed 2 bases, with 19 bases lying between them. DNA of the CDR3: TGTGCCAGCACCCTATCGACAGGTAGTAACACAGATACGCAGTATTTT. This sequence encodes CASTLSTGSNTDTQYF.

This chain connects TRBV5-1 to TRBJ2-7; the match to TRBD2 covers 13 bases. With 7 bases clipped from V and 2 bases from J, the junction kept 21 bases outside the gene matches. Looked up from germline, CDR1 is SGHRS and CDR2 is YFSETQ. The CDR3 is made up of 20 amino acids. The CDR3 DNA sequence: TGCGCCAGCTCCGGCGGGGTGAAAGGGACTAGCGGGACCCCGACCTACGAGCAGTACTTC. Protein: CASSGGVKGTSGTPTYEQYF.

V and J are TRBV7-6 and TRBJ2-3; no clear D gene. Per germline, CDR1 SGHVS and CDR2 FNYEAQ. V was shortened by 6 bases and J by 2 bases, with 12 bases between the two germline ends. The CDR3 length is 14 residues. The CDR3 loop reads CASSLTSHTDTQYF. The DNA for the CDR3 is TGTGCCAGCAGTTTGACATCCCACACAGATACGCAGTATTTT.

The V call is TRBV9, the J call TRBJ2-1; D is possibly TRBD1 or TRBD2 (7 bases each). Germline loops: CDR1 SGDLS, CDR2 YYNGEE. V was clipped by 0 bases and J by 9 bases, with 19 bases between them. This CDR3 is built from 16 residues. This CDR3 is CASSVEGDGRGGEQFF. CDR3 nucleotide sequence: TGTGCCAGCAGCGTAGAAGGTGACGGCAGGGGGGGTGAGCAGTTCTTC.

This clonotype was seen only a few times. V and J are TRBV10-3 and TRBJ1-2; 7 bases align to TRBD1. The CDR3 runs to 12 residues. Germline loops: CDR1 ENHRY, CDR2 SYGVKD. V shed 4 bases and J 9 bases; nucleotides not matched to a gene: 5. The CDR3 spells CAISGQGPRYTF. DNA for the CDR3: TGTGCCATCAGTGGACAGGGTCCCCGCTACACCTTC.

This clonotype turned up a few times. The chain combines TRBV5-1 with TRBJ2-6, with D uncertain. With 0 bases removed from V and 0 bases from J, the gap between germline ends came to 16 bases. CDR3 length: 19 amino acids. Per germline, CDR1 SGHRS and CDR2 YFSETQ. The CDR3 is CASSLDTTVLFSGANVLTF. The CDR3 region has the DNA TGCGCCAGCAGCTTGGACACGACTGTCCTCTTCTCTGGGGCCAACGTCCTGACTTTC.

This clonotype was detected ten times or more. The J gene is TRBJ2-1, the V gene TRBV6-4; possibly TRBD2 for D (7 bases). V was shortened by 0 bases and J by 8 bases, with 14 bases between the two germline ends. Germline CDR1 is MRHNA and CDR2 is SNTAGT. The CDR3 covers 15 residues. The CDR3 DNA follows: TGTGCCAGCAGTGACTCGTTTGGCGGGGGCCATGAGCAGTTCTTC. Translated, it gives CASSDSFGGGHEQFF.

This chain links TRBV5-1 with TRBJ2-5; TRBD2 aligns across 7 bases. The germline V gene encodes CDR1 SGHRS and CDR2 YFSETQ. The CDR3 extends over 16 amino acids. The V and J ends lost 3 bases and 4 bases, in that order; junction bases with no gene match: 12. The DNA of the CDR3 is TGCGCCAGCAGCTATGGCGGACTAGGGGATCGAGAGACCCAGTACTTC. It codes for CASSYGGLGDRETQYF.

This clonotype was picked up a small number of times. The V and J genes are TRBV4-1 and TRBJ2-7; D is possibly TRBD2 (5 bases). The CDR3 runs 15 residues. V was shortened by 1 base and J by 7 bases, with 17 bases between the two germline ends. Germline V lookup: CDR1 MGHRA, CDR2 YSYEKL. The CDR3 is CASSQVVTSRGEQYF. The CDR3 nucleotides are TGCGCCAGCAGCCAAGTTGTCACCTCTAGAGGGGAGCAGTACTTC.

This clonotype has just a few counts. The CDR3 DNA sequence: TGTGCCAGCAGCCCGAGGGTGGGGAATACGCAGTATTTT. Its translation: CASSPRVGNTQYF. The V gene is TRBV7-6, the J gene TRBJ2-3, with D possibly being TRBD2 (5 bases). The CDR3 length is 13 residues. CDR1 and CDR2 (germline): SGHVS, FNYEAQ. Trimming stripped 5 bases from V and 7 bases from J, with 13 bases between.

The chain couples TRBV7-2 to TRBJ2-7; 8 bases line up with TRBD2. Germline V gene data show CDR1 as SGHTA and CDR2 as FQGNSA. After removal of 4 bases from V and 0 bases from J, the junction contained 5 bases not matched to a gene. The length of the CDR3 is 15 residues. CDR3 amino acids: CASSYGGASSYEQYF. The CDR3 DNA reads as TGTGCCAGCAGCTACGGGGGGGCCAGCTCCTACGAGCAGTACTTC.

This clonotype was observed a handful of times. The junction differs from germline at one of its ends, possibly a read error. The V gene is TRBV12-3 or TRBV12-4, the J gene TRBJ2-5; 15 nucleotides line up with TRBD2. The CDR3 contains 17 residues. CDR3 nucleotide sequence: TGTGCTAGCAGTGGACTAGCGGGAGGGCCATGGTATGGGACCCAGTACTTC. Translated: CASSGLAGGPWYGTQYF.

The chain has TRBV28 and TRBJ2-5, with no clear D. Germline V gene data show CDR1 as MDHEN and CDR2 as SYDVKM. Deletions cut 7 bases from V and 4 bases from J, with 10 bases between. The CDR3 runs to 12 residues. CDR3 region: CASTSPPETQYF. The CDR3 nucleotides read TGTGCCAGCACCTCCCCGCCAGAGACCCAGTACTTC.

This clonotype was observed at least ten times. This chain links TRBV29-1 with TRBJ2-3; D is undetermined. This CDR3 contains 10 residues. The V gene's germline CDR1 is SQVTM and CDR2 ANQGSEA. The V and J ends lost 7 bases and 6 bases respectively, with 8 bases between them. CDR3 coding DNA: TGCAGCGGGAAATGGGATACGCAGTATTTT. This sequence encodes CSGKWDTQYF.